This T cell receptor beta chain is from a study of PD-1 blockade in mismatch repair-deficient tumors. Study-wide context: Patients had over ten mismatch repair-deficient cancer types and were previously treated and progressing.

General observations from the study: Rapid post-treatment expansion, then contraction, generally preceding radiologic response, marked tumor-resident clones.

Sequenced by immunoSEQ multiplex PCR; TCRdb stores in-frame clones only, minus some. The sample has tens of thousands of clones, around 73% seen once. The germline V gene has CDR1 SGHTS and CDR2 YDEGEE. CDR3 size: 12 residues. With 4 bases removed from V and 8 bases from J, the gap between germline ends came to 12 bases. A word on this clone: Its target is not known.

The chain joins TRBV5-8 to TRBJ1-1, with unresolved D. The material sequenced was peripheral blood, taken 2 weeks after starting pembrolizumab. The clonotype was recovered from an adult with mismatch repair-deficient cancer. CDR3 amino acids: CASSPQTVEAFF. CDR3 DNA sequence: TGTGCCAGCAGCCCTCAGACCGTCGAAGCTTTCTTT.